Shown below are 22 T cell receptor beta chains from a single sample sequenced in a study of T cell responses to AZD1222 COVID-19 vaccine. Produced via immunoSEQ multiplex PCR; TCRdb's table is partial and in-frame only. In the table there are approximately 100,000 clones, over 75% of which are singletons. The specimen comprised peripheral blood, sampled on day 0 of AZD1222 vaccination. The receptors were gathered from an adult in good health.

The gene calls are TRBV7-2 and TRBJ2-1, with 8 bases that match TRBD2. Germline loops: CDR1 SGHTA, CDR2 FQGNSA. V was pared by 5 bases and J by 3 bases, with 9 bases of the junction left unmatched. The CDR3 runs to 16 residues. This chain's CDR3 is CASSVGGGGLYNEQFF. CDR3 sequence (DNA): TGTGCCAGCAGCGTAGGCGGCGGGGGGCTCTACAATGAGCAGTTCTTC.

The chain has TRBV27 and TRBJ2-3; 8 bases map to TRBD2. V gave up 5 bases and J gave up 2 bases; unmatched junction bases: 6. From germline, CDR1 is MNHEY and CDR2 SMNVEV (reference sequence). The CDR3 has 15 residues. The DNA of the CDR3 is TGTGCCAGCAGTACACTAGCGGAGTACACAGATACGCAGTATTTT. Translating gives CASSTLAEYTDTQYF.

The chain is built from TRBV28 and TRBJ1-1; D remains ambiguous. The CDR3 consists of 14 residues. CDR1 and CDR2 (germline): MDHEN, SYDVKM. Between the trimmed V and J ends, which lost 4 bases and 0 bases, there was a span of 9 bases. CDR3 region: CASSSGRLNTEAFF. DNA of the CDR3: TGTGCCAGCAGTTCCGGACGGCTGAACACTGAAGCTTTCTTT.

CDR3 region: CAISESSNQPQHF. DNA of the CDR3: TGTGCCATCAGTGAGTCAAGCAATCAGCCCCAGCATTTT. The J gene is TRBJ1-5, the V gene TRBV10-3; D is undetermined. The CDR3 runs to 13 residues. V was pared by 0 bases and J by 1 base, with 1 base between. Germline V gives CDR1 ENHRY, CDR2 SYGVKD.

The chain employs TRBV7-6 and TRBJ2-7; maybe TRBD1 (5 bases). The CDR3 spans 15 residues. Trimming removed 2 bases from V and 9 bases from J, with 20 bases in between. Germline assignment: CDR1 SGHVS and CDR2 FNYEAQ. The CDR3 DNA reads as TGTGCCAGCAGCTTAATCCCCGAGGCAGGGTTATGGCAGTACTTC. The encoded protein is CASSLIPEAGLWQYF.

A few counts support this clone. The chain recombines TRBV10-1 with TRBJ1-5, with 8 bases identical to TRBD1. The CDR3 is 17 amino acids. Germline lookup yields CDR1 WNHNN and CDR2 SYGVQD (reference sequence). Trimming at V came to 8 bases and at J to 0 bases, leaving 12 bases not matched to a gene. Here the CDR3 reads CASSPGQGPCSNQPQHF. The CDR3 region has the DNA TGCGCCAGCTCCCCCGGACAGGGACCTTGTAGCAATCAGCCCCAGCATTTT.

As concerns this clone: The DNA is left out, because the CDR3 cannot be placed on it with certainty; the CDR3 is given as TCRdb lists it. The V and J genes are TRBV7-9 and TRBJ1-3; TRBD1 is the table's D call and was not checked against the DNA. CDR1 and CDR2 from the germline V gene are SEHNR and FQNEAQ (reference sequence). The CDR3 spans 13 amino acids, including both terminal residues. CDR3: CASSLVGTGITNF.

The chain combines TRBV5-1 with TRBJ1-3, with a tentative D call TRBD1 (5 bases). The germline V and J ends were trimmed by 4 bases and 8 bases, with 19 bases remaining between them. The V gene's germline CDR1 is SGHRS and CDR2 YFSETQ. This CDR3 has 15 amino acids. CDR3 loop: CASSLAGRLGDTIYF. CDR3 DNA sequence: TGCGCCAGCAGCCTAGCGGGACGGTTGGGTGACACCATATATTTT.

The rearrangement joins TRBV6-5 to TRBJ1-1, with TRBD1 matching 8 bases. CDR3 length: 16 amino acids. The germline CDR1 and CDR2 sequences are MNHEY and SVGAGI. V lost 1 base, J lost 5 bases, and 9 bases stayed unmatched. CDR3 sequence reads: CASSYFLWTGKTEAFF. The CDR3 coding sequence is TGTGCCAGCAGTTACTTCCTTTGGACAGGGAAAACTGAAGCTTTCTTT.

The chain employs TRBV25-1 and TRBJ2-7; D ambiguous. Between the trimmed V and J ends, which lost 4 bases and 2 bases, there was a span of 12 bases. Germline CDR1 MGHDK, CDR2 SYGVNS. The CDR3 contains 14 residues. CDR3 residues: CASSGRATPYEQYF. The CDR3 DNA reads as TGTGCCAGCAGTGGACGGGCCACCCCCTACGAGCAGTACTTC.

The chain links TRBV9 to TRBJ2-1; 14 bases align to TRBD2. Germline assignment: CDR1 SGDLS and CDR2 YYNGEE. J gave up 6 bases and V 3 bases, and 8 bases lay outside the gene matches. The CDR3 is 17 amino acids. The CDR3 loop reads CASSGNGGTSGSNEQFF. CDR3 DNA sequence: TGTGCCAGCAGCGGAAACGGAGGGACTAGCGGGAGCAATGAGCAGTTCTTC.

The V call is TRBV2, the J call TRBJ1-2; D gene uncertain. Germline CDR1 and CDR2: SNHLY and FYNNEI. CDR3 length: 13 amino acids. With 4 bases removed from V and 5 bases from J, the gap between germline ends came to 11 bases. The CDR3, as DNA: TGTGCCAGCAGTGTTGGGCTATCGTATGGCTACACCTTC. Encoded protein: CASSVGLSYGYTF.

V gene TRBV7-2 combines with J gene TRBJ2-5; no definite D call. The CDR3 consists of 14 residues. V lost 1 base, J lost 1 base, and 7 bases lay in between. Germline V gene data show CDR1 as SGHTA and CDR2 as FQGNSA. The CDR3 reads CASSLEWPQETQYF. CDR3 in DNA: TGTGCCAGCAGCTTAGAATGGCCCCAAGAGACCCAGTACTTC.

The chain couples TRBV12-3 or TRBV12-4 to TRBJ1-2; the D gene is possibly TRBD1 (6 bases). V lost 5 bases and J 8 bases, leaving 15 bases between the germline ends. This CDR3 has 13 amino acids. This CDR3 is CASSQDSVWGYTF. Here the CDR3 DNA reads TGTGCCAGCAGTCAGGACAGCGTTTGGGGCTACACCTTC.

The gene calls are TRBV12-3 or TRBV12-4 and TRBJ1-5; D not resolved. The CDR3 extends over 13 amino acids. The V and J ends lost 5 bases and 5 bases respectively, with 10 bases between them. Here the CDR3 reads CASSGQSYQPQHF. The DNA of the CDR3 is TGTGCCAGCAGTGGGCAGAGTTATCAGCCCCAGCATTTT.

The DNA of the CDR3 is TGTGCCAGCAGCGTTTCACAGGGAGGTCAGCCCCAGCATTTT. This codes for CASSVSQGGQPQHF. The chain joins TRBV9 to TRBJ1-5, with D possibly being TRBD1 (6 bases). The V end was cut by 2 bases, the J end by 6 bases, with 12 bases between. The germline V gene encodes CDR1 SGDLS and CDR2 YYNGEE. The CDR3 is 14 residues long.

CDR3 sequence reads: CASSSLAGGFYGYTF. The DNA for the CDR3 is TGTGCCAGCAGCTCCTTGGCAGGGGGATTCTATGGCTACACCTTC. This sequence joins TRBV7-8 and TRBJ1-2, with TRBD1 matching over 7 bases. The germline V gene has CDR1 SGHVS and CDR2 FQNEAQ. This CDR3 comprises 15 residues. With 4 bases clipped from V and 4 bases from J, the junction kept 9 bases outside the gene matches. The variable domain in full, completed from reference TRBV7-8 and TRBJ1-2, reads GAGVSQSPRYKVAKRGQDVALRCDPISGHVSLFWYQQALGQGPEFLTYFQNEAQLDKSGLPSDRFFAERPEGSVSTLKIQRTQQEDSAVYLCASSSLAGGFYGYTFGSGTRLTVV.

V is TRBV6-5 and J is TRBJ1-2; unclear D gene. Germline CDR1 MNHEY, CDR2 SVGAGI. This CDR3 has 14 residues. V was trimmed by 4 bases and J by 2 bases, leaving 11 bases between them. As DNA, the CDR3 is TGTGCCAGCAGTTCCGTGGGGTGGAACTATGGCTACACCTTC. Translated, it gives CASSSVGWNYGYTF.

V gene TRBV6-5 combines with J gene TRBJ2-7; 10 bases fit TRBD2. The CDR3 contains 15 residues. Germline V CDR1 and CDR2: MNHEY, SVGAGI. Germline trimming cut 6 bases from V and 6 bases from J; bases unmatched to any gene: 11. DNA of the CDR3: TGTGCCAGCAGACCTTCTAGCGGGAGAGGTCGCGAGCAGTACTTC. Translating it yields CASRPSSGRGREQYF.

The rearrangement uses TRBV18 and TRBJ2-7; D possibly corresponds to TRBD1 (6 bases). The CDR3 spans 16 residues. Trimming removed 0 bases from V and 0 bases from J, with 12 bases in between. Looked up from germline, CDR1 is KGHSH and CDR2 is LQKENI. For the CDR3, the DNA is TGTGCCAGCTCACCACCGAGGGGGACGGCCTCCTACGAGCAGTACTTC. Translation: CASSPPRGTASYEQYF.

This clone was recorded only once. The genes are TRBV5-1 and TRBJ1-1; D is unclear. Trimming left V 0 bases short and J 5 bases short, with 17 bases between. Germline V gene lookup returns CDR1 SGHRS and CDR2 YFSETQ. The CDR3 loop spans 16 amino acids. CDR3 protein: CASSLDYLGIGTEAFF. Written as DNA, the CDR3 is TGCGCCAGCAGCTTGGATTACTTGGGCATAGGGACTGAAGCTTTCTTT.

The rearrangement links TRBV9 to TRBJ1-5; D remains unclear. V was shortened by 0 bases and J by 0 bases, with 10 bases between the two germline ends. This CDR3 has 16 amino acids. The germline gives CDR1 SGDLS, CDR2 YYNGEE. This chain's CDR3 is CASSVERHFSNQPQHF. The CDR3 DNA sequence: TGTGCCAGCAGCGTAGAAAGACACTTTAGCAATCAGCCCCAGCATTTT.